This T cell receptor beta chain was identified during a study of regulatory T cells in long-lasting Graves disease. Study as a whole: Newly diagnosed Graves' patients had taken antithyroid drugs under 3 months.

Regarding the study as a whole: Under persistent disease, TRBV28, TRBJ1-2 and TRBJ2-5 were used preferentially.

Time point described: newly diagnosed GD, antithyroid drugs for less than 3 months. RNA from PBMCs was the source of the TCR library. Recruitment took place at an endocrinology department in Xi'an, China. The TCR beta library used iRepertoire HTBI primers with Arm-PCR amplification of CDR3. TCRdb reprocessed the multiplex PCR reads via MiXCR and lists one record per CDR3 protein. This table holds 550,000 to 600,000 distinct CDR3 sequences, around 15% found once. This clonotype occurred a few times. Its target is not known. V was shortened by 1 base and J by 6 bases, with 10 bases between the two germline ends. The germline CDR1 and CDR2 sequences are SEHNR and FQNEAQ (reference sequence). This CDR3 is 13 amino acids long. These sequences were also reported in another study, on T cells in Graves' hyperthyroidism and ophthalmopathy.

The chain carries TRBV7-9 and TRBJ2-7, with no clear D. The TCR comes from a man aged 18 to 30 with Graves disease. The specimen comprised peripheral blood mononuclear cells (PBMCs), sampled at new diagnosis, from a patient treated with antithyroid drugs. CDR3 region: CASSLDQVGEQYF. The CDR3 DNA reads TGTGCCAGCAGCTTAGATCAGGTGGGCGAGCAGTACTTC.